A single sample gave rise to the 8 T cell receptor beta chains below, sequenced in a study of metastatic and nonmetastatic thyroid tumors. TCRdb re-called the PCR reads with MiXCR. The sample contains some 34,000 clones, about 18% of which appear only once. Until they underwent thyroid surgery, no patient had received any treatment. The sequenced material came from blood. These receptors came from a female donor with papillary thyroid cancer or a benign thyroid nodule (not recorded which). Some clones in this sample may be carry-over from other donors' samples.

The chain has TRBV11-2 and TRBJ2-7, with 9 bases lining up with TRBD1. V lost 3 bases, J lost 5 bases, and 14 bases stayed unmatched. The CDR3 totals 17 residues. Germline values: CDR1 SGHAT, CDR2 FQNNGV. The CDR3 loop reads CASSFINPTDRGDEQYF. In nucleotides, the CDR3 is TGTGCCAGCAGCTTCATTAACCCCACGGACAGGGGCGACGAGCAGTACTTC.

This clone was recorded a few times. CDR3 sequence reads: CASSLQTGVAGNTIYF. DNA of the CDR3: TGTGCCAGCAGTTTACAGACAGGGGTCGCTGGAAACACCATATATTTT. The chain is built from TRBV12-3 or TRBV12-4 and TRBJ1-3; 8 bases align to TRBD1. J lost 2 bases, V lost 2 bases, and 5 bases had no gene match. CDR3 length equals 16 residues.

On this clone itself: A junction end diverges from the germline sequence, so it may reflect a read error. V usage is TRBV20-1 and J usage is TRBJ1-2; 11 bases match TRBD1. In germline, CDR1 is DFQATT, CDR2 SNEGSKA (reference sequence). The CDR3 extends over 13 amino acids. CDR3 region: CSANGQGAYGYTF. The CDR3 nucleotides read TGCAGTGCCAACGGACAGGGGGCCTATGGCTACACATTC.

In this sample, this clone turned up many times. This chain joins TRBV29-1 and TRBJ1-2; no definite D call. Germline CDR1 and CDR2: SQVTM and ANQGSEA. CDR3 length: 14 amino acids. The ends were cut back, 5 bases at V and 7 bases at J, with 20 bases in the middle. This CDR3 is CSVSPRLVEGGYTF. CDR3 DNA sequence: TGCAGCGTTTCCCCGAGATTAGTAGAGGGTGGCTACACCTTC.

This clone was counted many times. Mismatch with germline at one junction end may stem from a read error. The chain recombines TRBV20-1 with TRBJ2-5; D remains ambiguous. The CDR3 runs to 8 residues. Germline CDR1 and CDR2: DFQATT and SNEGSKA (reference sequence). As DNA, the CDR3 is TGCAGTGCTAGAACGTGGGACTTC. Translation gives CSARTWDF.

In its sample, this clone was seen many times. The genes are TRBV5-5 and TRBJ2-2; 7 nucleotides agree with TRBD1. Germline-derived CDR1 and CDR2 are SGHKS and YYEKEE (reference sequence). The length of the CDR3 is 15 residues. Trimming at V came to 0 bases and at J to 5 bases, leaving 4 bases not matched to a gene. As DNA, the CDR3 is TGTGCCAGCAGCTTGGTCGGCAGGGGGACCGGGGAGCTGTTTTTT. Translation gives CASSLVGRGTGELFF.

The chain recombines TRBV20-1 with TRBJ2-7, with 8 bases identical to TRBD2. This CDR3 region has 15 residues. Trimming at V came to 3 bases and at J to 2 bases, leaving 9 bases not matched to a gene. Per the germline V gene, CDR1 is DFQATT and CDR2 is SNEGSKA (reference sequence). The CDR3 sequence is CSARQPAGGTYEQYF. Here the CDR3 DNA reads TGCAGTGCTAGGCAGCCTGCGGGGGGTACCTACGAGCAGTACTTC.

As concerns this clone: One end of the junction does not line up with germline, which may come from a read error. J is TRBJ2-7 and V is TRBV11-2, with 10 bases identical to TRBD2. Germline CDR1 SGHAT, CDR2 FQNNGV. This CDR3 is built from 15 residues. In nucleotides, the CDR3 is TGTGCCATCAGCTCGCTAGCGGGAGAAGACTACGAGCAGCACTTC. It yields the protein CAISSLAGEDYEQHF.